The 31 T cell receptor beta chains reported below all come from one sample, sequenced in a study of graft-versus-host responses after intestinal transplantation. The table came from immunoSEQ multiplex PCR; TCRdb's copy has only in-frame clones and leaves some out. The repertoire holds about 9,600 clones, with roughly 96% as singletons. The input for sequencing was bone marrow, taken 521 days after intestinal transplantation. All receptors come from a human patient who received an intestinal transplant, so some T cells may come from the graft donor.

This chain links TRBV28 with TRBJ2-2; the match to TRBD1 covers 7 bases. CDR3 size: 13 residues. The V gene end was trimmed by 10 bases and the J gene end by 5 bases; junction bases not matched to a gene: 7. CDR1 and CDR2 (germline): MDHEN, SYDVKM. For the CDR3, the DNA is TGTGCCACCCGACAGGGTCGGACCGGGGAGCTGTTTTTT. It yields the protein CATRQGRTGELFF.

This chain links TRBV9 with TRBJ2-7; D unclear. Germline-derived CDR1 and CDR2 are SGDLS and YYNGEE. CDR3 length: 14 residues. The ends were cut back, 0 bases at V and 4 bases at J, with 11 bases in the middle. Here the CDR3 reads CASSVGRVPYEQYF. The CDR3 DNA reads TGTGCCAGCAGCGTAGGTAGAGTCCCATACGAGCAGTACTTC.

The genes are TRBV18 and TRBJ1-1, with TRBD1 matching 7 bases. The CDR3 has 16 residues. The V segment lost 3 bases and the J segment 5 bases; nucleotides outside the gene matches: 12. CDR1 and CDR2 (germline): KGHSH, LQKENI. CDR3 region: CASSPDRDLEWTEAFF. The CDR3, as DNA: TGTGCCAGCTCACCCGACAGGGATCTGGAATGGACTGAAGCTTTCTTT. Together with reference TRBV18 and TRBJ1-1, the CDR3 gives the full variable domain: NAGVMQNPRHLVRRRGQEARLRCSPMKGHSHVYWYRQLPEEGLKFMVYLQKENIIDESGMPKERFSAEFPKEGPSILRIQQVVRGDSAAYFCASSPDRDLEWTEAFFGQGTRLTVV.

CDR3 in DNA: TGTGCCAGCCAACCTGGACTAGCGGGAGAAAGAGGGTACGCCGGGGAGCTGTTTTTT. This codes for CASQPGLAGERGYAGELFF. This chain links TRBV27 with TRBJ2-2, with 13 nucleotides matching TRBD2. Per the germline V gene, CDR1 is MNHEY and CDR2 is SMNVEV (reference sequence). J lost 6 bases, V lost 8 bases, and 18 bases had no gene match. The length of the CDR3 is 19 residues.

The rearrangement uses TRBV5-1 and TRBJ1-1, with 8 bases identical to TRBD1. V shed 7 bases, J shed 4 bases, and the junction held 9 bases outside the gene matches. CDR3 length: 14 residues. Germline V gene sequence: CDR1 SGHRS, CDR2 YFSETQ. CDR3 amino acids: CASLETGDSTEAFF. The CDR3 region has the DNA TGCGCCAGCTTAGAGACAGGGGATTCCACTGAAGCTTTCTTT.

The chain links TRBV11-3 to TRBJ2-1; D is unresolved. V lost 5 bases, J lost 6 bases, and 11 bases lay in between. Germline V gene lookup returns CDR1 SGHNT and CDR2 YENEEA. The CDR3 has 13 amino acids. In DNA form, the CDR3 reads TGTGCCAGCAGCCAGTTGGGAATCAATGAGCAGTTCTTC. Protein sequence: CASSQLGINEQFF.

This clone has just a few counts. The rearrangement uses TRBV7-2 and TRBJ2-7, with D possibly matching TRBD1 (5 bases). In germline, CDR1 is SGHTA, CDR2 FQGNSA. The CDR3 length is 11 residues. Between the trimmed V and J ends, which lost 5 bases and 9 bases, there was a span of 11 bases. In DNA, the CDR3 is TGTGCCAGCAGCCCAGGGCGGTTGCAGTACTTC. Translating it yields CASSPGRLQYF.

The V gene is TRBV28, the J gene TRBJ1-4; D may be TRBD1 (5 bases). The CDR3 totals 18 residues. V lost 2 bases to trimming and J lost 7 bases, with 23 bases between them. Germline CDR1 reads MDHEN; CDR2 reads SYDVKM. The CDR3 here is CASSLIETGAIGVEKLFF. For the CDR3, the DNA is TGTGCCAGCAGTTTAATCGAAACTGGGGCCATCGGGGTTGAAAAACTGTTTTTT.

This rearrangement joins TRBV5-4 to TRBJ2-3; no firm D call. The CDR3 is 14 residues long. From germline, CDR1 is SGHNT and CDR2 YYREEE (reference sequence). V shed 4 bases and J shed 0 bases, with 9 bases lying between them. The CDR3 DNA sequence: TGTGCCAGCAGCGTCGCCTTAAGCACAGATACGCAGTATTTT. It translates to CASSVALSTDTQYF.

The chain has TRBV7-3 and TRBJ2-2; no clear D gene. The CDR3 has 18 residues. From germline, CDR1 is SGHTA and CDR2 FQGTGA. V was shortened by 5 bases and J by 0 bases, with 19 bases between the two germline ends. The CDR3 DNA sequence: TGTGCCAGCAGCCCAACCGGGCGGAGTATCGCGAACACCGGGGAGCTGTTTTTT. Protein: CASSPTGRSIANTGELFF.

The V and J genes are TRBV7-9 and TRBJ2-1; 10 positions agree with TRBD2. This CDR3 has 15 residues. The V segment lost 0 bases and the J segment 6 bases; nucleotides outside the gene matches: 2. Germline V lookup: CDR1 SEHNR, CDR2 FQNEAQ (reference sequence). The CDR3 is CASSLARTSGNEQFF. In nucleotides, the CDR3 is TGTGCCAGCAGCTTAGCCCGGACTAGCGGCAATGAGCAGTTCTTC.

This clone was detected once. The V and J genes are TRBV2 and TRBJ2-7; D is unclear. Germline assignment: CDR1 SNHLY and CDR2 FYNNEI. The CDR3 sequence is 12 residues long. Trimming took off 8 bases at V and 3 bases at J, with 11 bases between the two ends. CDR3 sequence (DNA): TGTGCCAGCCAGCGCTACGACTACGAGCAGTACTTC. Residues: CASQRYDYEQYF.

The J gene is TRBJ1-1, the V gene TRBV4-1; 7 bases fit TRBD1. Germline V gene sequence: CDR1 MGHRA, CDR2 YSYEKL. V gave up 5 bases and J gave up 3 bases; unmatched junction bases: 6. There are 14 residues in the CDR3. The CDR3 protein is CASSFRQGDTEAFF. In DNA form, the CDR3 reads TGCGCCAGCAGCTTTCGACAGGGCGACACTGAAGCTTTCTTT.

CDR3: CASSFLVTEAFF. As DNA, the CDR3 is TGTGCCAGCAGCTTCTTGGTCACTGAAGCTTTCTTT. The rearrangement links TRBV11-2 to TRBJ1-1; no clear D gene. V was clipped by 3 bases and J by 4 bases, with 6 bases between them. The germline V gene encodes CDR1 SGHAT and CDR2 FQNNGV. This CDR3 is 12 amino acids long. The complete variable domain, with remaining parts taken from reference TRBV11-2 and TRBJ1-1, reads EAGVAQSPRYKIIEKRQSVAFWCNPISGHATLYWYQQILGQGPKLLIQFQNNGVVDDSQLPKDRFSAERLKGVDSTLKIQPAKLEDSAVYLCASSFLVTEAFFGQGTRLTVV.

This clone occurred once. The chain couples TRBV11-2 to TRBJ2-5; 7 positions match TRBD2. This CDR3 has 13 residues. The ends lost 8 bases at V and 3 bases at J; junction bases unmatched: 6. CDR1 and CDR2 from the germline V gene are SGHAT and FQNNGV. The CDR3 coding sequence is TGTGCCAGCCCCCAGCTAGCGGAAGAGACCCAGTACTTC. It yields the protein CASPQLAEETQYF.

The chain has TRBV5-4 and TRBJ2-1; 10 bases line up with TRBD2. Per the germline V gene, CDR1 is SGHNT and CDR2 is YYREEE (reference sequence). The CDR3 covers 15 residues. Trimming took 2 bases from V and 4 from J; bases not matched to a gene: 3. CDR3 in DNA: TGTGCCAGCAGCTTTCGTAGCGGGGGGTACAATGAGCAGTTCTTC. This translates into CASSFRSGGYNEQFF.

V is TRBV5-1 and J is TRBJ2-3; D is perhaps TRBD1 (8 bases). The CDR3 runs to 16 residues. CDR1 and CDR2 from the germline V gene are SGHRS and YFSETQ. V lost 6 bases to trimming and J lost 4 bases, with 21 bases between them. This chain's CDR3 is CASNPRGTGLADTQYF. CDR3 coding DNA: TGCGCCAGCAACCCCCGCGGGACAGGACTAGCAGATACGCAGTATTTT.

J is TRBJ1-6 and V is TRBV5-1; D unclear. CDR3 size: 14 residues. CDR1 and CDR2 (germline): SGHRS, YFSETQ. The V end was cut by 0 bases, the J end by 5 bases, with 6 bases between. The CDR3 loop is CASSLEADNSPLHF. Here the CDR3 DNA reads TGCGCCAGCAGCTTGGAGGCTGATAATTCACCCCTCCACTTT.

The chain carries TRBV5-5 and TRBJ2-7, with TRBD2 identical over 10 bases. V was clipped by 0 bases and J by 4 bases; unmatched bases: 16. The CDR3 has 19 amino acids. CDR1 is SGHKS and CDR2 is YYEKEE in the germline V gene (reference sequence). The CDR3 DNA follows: TGTGCCAGCAGCTTGGCCGGCCTAGCGGGAGTCCCTCTCCCTTACGAGCAGTACTTC. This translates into CASSLAGLAGVPLPYEQYF.

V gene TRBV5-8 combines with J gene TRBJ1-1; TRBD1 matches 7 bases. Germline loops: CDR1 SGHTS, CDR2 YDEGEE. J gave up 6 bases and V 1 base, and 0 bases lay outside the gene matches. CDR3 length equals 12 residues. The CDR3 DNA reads TGTGCCAGCAGCTTGACAGGGGCTGAAGCTTTCTTT. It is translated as CASSLTGAEAFF.

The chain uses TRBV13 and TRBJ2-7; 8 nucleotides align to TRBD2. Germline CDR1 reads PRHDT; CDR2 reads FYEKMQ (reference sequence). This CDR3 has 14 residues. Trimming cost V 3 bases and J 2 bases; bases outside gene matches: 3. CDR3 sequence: CASSLGTSPYEQYF. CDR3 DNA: TGTGCCAGCAGCTTGGGGACTAGTCCCTACGAGCAGTACTTC.

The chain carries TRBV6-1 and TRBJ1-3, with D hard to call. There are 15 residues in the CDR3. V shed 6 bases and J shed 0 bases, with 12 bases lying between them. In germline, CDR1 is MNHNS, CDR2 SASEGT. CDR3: CASRLDRDSGNTIYF. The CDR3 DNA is TGTGCCAGCAGGCTCGACCGCGACTCTGGAAACACCATATATTTT.

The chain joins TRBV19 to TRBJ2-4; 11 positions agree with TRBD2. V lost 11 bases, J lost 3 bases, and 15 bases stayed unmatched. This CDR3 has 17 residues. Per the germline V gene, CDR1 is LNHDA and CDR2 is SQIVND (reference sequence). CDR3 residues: CAGGHTSGSESKNIQYF. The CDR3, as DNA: TGTGCCGGGGGACACACTAGCGGGAGTGAAAGCAAAAACATTCAGTACTTC.

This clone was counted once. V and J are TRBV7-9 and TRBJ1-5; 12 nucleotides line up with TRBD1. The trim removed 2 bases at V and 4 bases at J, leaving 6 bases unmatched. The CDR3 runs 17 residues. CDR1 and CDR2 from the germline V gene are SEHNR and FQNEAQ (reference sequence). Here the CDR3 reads CASSLTGQGALNQPQHF. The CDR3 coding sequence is TGTGCCAGCAGCTTAACGGGACAGGGGGCCCTAAATCAGCCCCAGCATTTT.

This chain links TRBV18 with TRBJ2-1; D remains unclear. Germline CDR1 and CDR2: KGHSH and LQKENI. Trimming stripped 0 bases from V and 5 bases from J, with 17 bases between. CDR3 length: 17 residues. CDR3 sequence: CASSPPVIRLRDNEQFF. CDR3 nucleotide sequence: TGTGCCAGCTCACCACCGGTCATCAGGCTCCGGGACAATGAGCAGTTCTTC.

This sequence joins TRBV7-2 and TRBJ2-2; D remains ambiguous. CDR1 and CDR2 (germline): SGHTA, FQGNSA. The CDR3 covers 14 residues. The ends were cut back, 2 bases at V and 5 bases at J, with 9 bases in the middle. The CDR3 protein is CASSLRIRTGELFF. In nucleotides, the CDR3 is TGTGCCAGCAGCTTAAGAATCAGAACCGGGGAGCTGTTTTTT.

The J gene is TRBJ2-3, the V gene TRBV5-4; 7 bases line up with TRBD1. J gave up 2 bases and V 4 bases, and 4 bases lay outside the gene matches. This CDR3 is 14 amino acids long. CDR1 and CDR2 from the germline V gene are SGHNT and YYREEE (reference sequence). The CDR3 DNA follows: TGTGCCAGCAGCCAAGGACAGGCCACAGATACGCAGTATTTT. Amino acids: CASSQGQATDTQYF.

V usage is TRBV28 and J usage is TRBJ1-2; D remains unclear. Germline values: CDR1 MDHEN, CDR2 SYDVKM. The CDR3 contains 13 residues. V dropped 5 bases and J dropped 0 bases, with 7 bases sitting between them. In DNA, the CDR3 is TGTGCCAGCAGTCATTCGGCTAACTATGGCTACACCTTC. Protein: CASSHSANYGYTF.

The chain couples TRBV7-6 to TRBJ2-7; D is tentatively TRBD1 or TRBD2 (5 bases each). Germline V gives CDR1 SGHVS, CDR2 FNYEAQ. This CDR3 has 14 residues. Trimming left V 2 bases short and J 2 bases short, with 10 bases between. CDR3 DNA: TGTGCCAGCAGCTTACGCAGGGACGCCTACGAGCAGTACTTC. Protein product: CASSLRRDAYEQYF.

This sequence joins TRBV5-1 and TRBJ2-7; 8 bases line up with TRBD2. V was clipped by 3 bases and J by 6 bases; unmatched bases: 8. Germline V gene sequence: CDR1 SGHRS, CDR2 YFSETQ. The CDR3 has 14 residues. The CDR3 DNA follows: TGCGCCAGCAGCTGGACGAGCGGGAGCGGCGAGCAGTACTTC. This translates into CASSWTSGSGEQYF.

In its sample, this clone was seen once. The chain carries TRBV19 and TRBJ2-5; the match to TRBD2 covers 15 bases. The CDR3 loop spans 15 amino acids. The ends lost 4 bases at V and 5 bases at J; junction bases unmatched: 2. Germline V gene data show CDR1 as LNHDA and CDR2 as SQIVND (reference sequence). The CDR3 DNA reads TGTGCCAGTAGTAGAGGGACTAGCGGGAGGGAGACCCAGTACTTC. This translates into CASSRGTSGRETQYF.